One and the same sample provided the 8 T cell receptor beta chains below, sequenced in a study of regulatory T cells in long-lasting Graves disease. Specified time point: newly diagnosed GD, antithyroid drugs for less than 3 months. TCR sequences were obtained from RNA taken from PBMCs. To make TCR beta libraries, researchers used iRepertoire HTBI primers and Arm-PCR of CDR3 regions. TCRdb reprocessed the multiplex PCR reads with MiXCR, giving one entry per CDR3 protein. Of around 330,000 distinct CDR3 sequences in the sample, about 20% were seen once. Sequenced here: peripheral blood mononuclear cells (PBMCs), sampled at new diagnosis, from a patient treated with antithyroid drugs. The source of these receptors is a female donor with Graves disease.

This clonotype was recorded at least ten times. V and J are TRBV27 and TRBJ1-1; a possible D gene is TRBD1 (5 bases). The length of the CDR3 is 14 residues. Germline V CDR1 and CDR2: MNHEY, SMNVEV (reference sequence). Between the trimmed V and J ends, which lost 6 bases and 7 bases, there was a span of 18 bases. For the CDR3, the DNA is TGTGCCAGCAGACCCGACGGGGCGGGAGATGAAGCTTTCTTT. The encoded protein is CASRPDGAGDEAFF.

This clonotype was seen ten or more times. V and J are TRBV11-3 and TRBJ2-3, with 12 bases lining up with TRBD2. V lost 1 base to trimming and J lost 6 bases; unmatched junction nucleotides: 14. Germline lookup yields CDR1 SGHNT and CDR2 YENEEA. The CDR3 is made up of 19 amino acids. CDR3 loop: CASSLAASGRAESEDTQYF. The CDR3, as DNA: TGTGCCAGCAGCTTAGCGGCTAGCGGGAGGGCTGAGTCGGAGGATACGCAGTATTTT.

V is TRBV6-5 and J is TRBJ1-6, with D possibly being TRBD1 (6 bases). CDR1 and CDR2 from the germline V gene are MNHEY and SVGAGI. The CDR3 is made up of 18 amino acids. Trimming left V 0 bases short and J 0 bases short, with 12 bases between. CDR3 nucleotides: TGTGCCAGCAGTTACTCAGGGGACACCCCCTCCTATAATTCACCCCTCCACTTT. As protein: CASSYSGDTPSYNSPLHF.

The chain uses TRBV20-1 and TRBJ2-3; 13 nucleotides align to TRBD2. The CDR3 loop spans 13 amino acids. Looked up from germline, CDR1 is DFQATT and CDR2 is SNEGSKA (reference sequence). The CDR3, as DNA: TGCAGCGCGGGACTAGCGGGATCAGATACGCAGTATTTT. Protein: CSAGLAGSDTQYF.

This rearrangement joins TRBV4-2 to TRBJ1-3; the D is unclear. CDR3 length: 16 residues. Trimming removed 0 bases from V and 0 bases from J, with 9 bases in between. CDR1 is LGHNA, CDR2 YNFKEQ, per germline. DNA of the CDR3: TGTGCCAGCAGCCAAGATGACGGGAACTCTGGAAACACCATATATTTT. Its protein is CASSQDDGNSGNTIYF.

The sample holds many counts of this clonotype. The rearrangement joins TRBV7-2 to TRBJ2-7; 11 positions agree with TRBD2. The CDR3 is 15 residues long. Germline-derived CDR1 and CDR2 are SGHTA and FQGNSA. J gave up 4 bases and V 2 bases, and 4 bases lay outside the gene matches. The CDR3 coding sequence is TGTGCCAGCAGCTTAAACGGACTAGCGGGTTACGAGCAGTACTTC. This sequence encodes CASSLNGLAGYEQYF.

The CDR3 here is CSVGGTSGSLSGANVLTF. The CDR3 coding sequence is TGCAGCGTTGGGGGGACTAGCGGGAGTCTCTCTGGGGCCAACGTCCTGACTTTC. The chain has TRBV29-1 and TRBJ2-6, with TRBD2 identical over 14 bases. J lost 0 bases, V lost 4 bases, and 5 bases had no gene match. The CDR3 length is 18 residues. Germline values: CDR1 SQVTM, CDR2 ANQGSEA.

There are many counts of this clonotype. The rearrangement links TRBV20-1 to TRBJ2-7; 10 bases match TRBD2. This CDR3 spans 17 amino acids. The V and J ends lost 1 base and 1 base, in that order; junction bases with no gene match: 10. Germline V gives CDR1 DFQATT, CDR2 SNEGSKA (reference sequence). CDR3: CSARVGLAGVGSYEQYF. In DNA, the CDR3 is TGCAGTGCTAGAGTAGGGCTAGCGGGAGTGGGATCCTACGAGCAGTACTTC.